This T cell receptor beta chain was documented in a study of T-cell reconstitution after alpha-beta-depleted transplantation in children. Unique molecular identifiers were incorporated into the prepared TCRbeta library. One entry per CDR3 protein, called by TCRdb with MiXCR from the PCR reads. The sample has hundreds of thousands of distinct CDR3 sequences, roughly 17% seen once. The V end lost 1 base, the J end lost 2 bases, and 15 bases lay between the germline ends. The CDR3 is 17 amino acids. The starting material was PBMCs from the stem cell graft donor, obtained from the stem cell graft. V gene TRBV12-3 or TRBV12-4 combines with J gene TRBJ1-5; D is perhaps TRBD1 (5 bases). The receptor was isolated from a human donor who donated a stem cell graft to a child with acute myeloid leukemia. The CDR3 reads CASSLGQGGRGNQPQHF. The DNA for the CDR3 is TGTGCCAGCAGTTTAGGGCAGGGAGGACGGGGCAATCAGCCCCAGCATTTT.